This TCR beta chain is drawn from a study of T cell responses to AZD1222 COVID-19 vaccine. Worth noting for this clone: Its antigen is not identified.

Findings of the study overall: Spike-wide vaccine-associated CD4 TCRs dominated at 160-218 and 743-854. Sampled repertoires all dated from after the peak T cell response.

The protocol was immunoSEQ multiplex PCR, while the TCRdb copy is restricted to in-frame clones and leaves out a portion. The repertoire includes approximately 180,000 clones, 85% to 95% of them detected once, and about 10% sits in the top ten. This CDR3 is 16 amino acids long. Trimming pared 0 bases from V and 1 base from J, leaving 8 bases between. CDR1 and CDR2 from the germline V gene are SGHDT and YYEEEE. The chain employs TRBV5-6 and TRBJ2-6; a weak D match, TRBD2 (6 bases). The sequenced sample was peripheral blood, obtained on day 0 of AZD1222 vaccination. The sequence derives from an adult in good health. The CDR3 region is CASSLDGGSGANVLTF. The CDR3 coding sequence is TGTGCCAGCAGCTTGGACGGAGGGTCTGGGGCCAACGTCCTGACTTTC.